The 18 T cell receptor beta chains presented below share a single source sample, sequenced in a study of somatic mutations in cytotoxic T cells in rheumatoid arthritis. Sequencing used immunoSEQ multiplex PCR; TCRdb keeps in-frame clones, though not all of them. The profile covers over 15,000 clones, with approximately 80% appearing a single time and approximately 9.3% taken by the ten largest. Specimen: CD8+ T cells sorted from blood. The receptors were gathered from an adult with rheumatoid arthritis.

The gene calls are TRBV2 and TRBJ2-1, with D perhaps TRBD1 or TRBD2 (5 bases each). The V gene's germline CDR1 is SNHLY and CDR2 FYNNEI. The ends were cut back, 2 bases at V and 8 bases at J, with 19 bases in the middle. The CDR3 loop spans 16 amino acids. The CDR3 DNA sequence: TGTGCCAGCAGTGAATGGGGTGGGGGAGCTGTGGATGAGCAGTTCTTC. Protein product: CASSEWGGGAVDEQFF.

The V call is TRBV6-5, the J call TRBJ2-2; 10 bases agree with TRBD1. The CDR3 loop spans 15 amino acids. CDR1 is MNHEY and CDR2 is SVGAGI in the germline V gene. The trim removed 4 bases at V and 8 bases at J, leaving 7 bases unmatched. The DNA of the CDR3 is TGTGCCAGCAGTTCCCAGGGGACAGGGGTGGGGGAGCTGTTTTTT. This translates into CASSSQGTGVGELFF.

The chain couples TRBV7-9 to TRBJ2-6; 8 positions match TRBD2. Germline CDR1 reads SEHNR; CDR2 reads FQNEAQ (reference sequence). After removal of 5 bases from V and 5 bases from J, the junction contained 5 bases not matched to a gene. This CDR3 spans 15 amino acids. CDR3: CASSPGGGWANVLTF. The CDR3 nucleotides are TGTGCCAGCAGCCCCGGGGGGGGCTGGGCCAACGTCCTGACTTTC. The variable domain in full, with the rest retrieved from reference TRBV7-9 and TRBJ2-6, is DTGVSQNPRHKITKRGQNVTFRCDPISEHNRLYWYRQTLGQGPEFLTYFQNEAQLEKSRLLSDRFSAERPKGSFSTLEIQRTEQGDSAMYLCASSPGGGWANVLTFGAGSRLTVL.

This clone was detected only a few times. The V and J genes are TRBV27 and TRBJ1-2, with a possible D match to TRBD1 (5 bases). Trimming shortened V by 0 bases and J by 7 bases, and 9 bases separated the two germline ends. Germline CDR1 and CDR2: MNHEY and SMNVEV (reference sequence). The CDR3 consists of 13 residues. This chain's CDR3 is CASSLSRGSGYTF. CDR3 in DNA: TGTGCCAGCAGTTTATCGCGGGGCTCTGGCTACACCTTC.

This clone was detected only a few times. The chain joins TRBV9 to TRBJ2-2, with 7 positions matching TRBD1. Germline V gene data show CDR1 as SGDLS and CDR2 as YYNGEE. The V segment lost 2 bases and the J segment 8 bases; nucleotides outside the gene matches: 6. The CDR3 covers 14 residues. In DNA, the CDR3 is TGTGCCAGCAGCGTCATCTACAGGGGAGGGGAGCTGTTTTTT. It codes for CASSVIYRGGELFF. Drawing the rest from reference TRBV9 and TRBJ2-2, the complete variable domain is DSGVTQTPKHLITATGQRVTLRCSPRSGDLSVYWYQQSLDQGLQFLIQYYNGEERAKGNILERFSAQQFPDLHSELNLSSLELGDSALYFCASSVIYRGGELFFGEGSRLTVL.

V and J are TRBV7-9 and TRBJ2-1; TRBD1 matches 12 bases. This CDR3 spans 18 amino acids. Germline-derived CDR1 and CDR2 are SEHNR and FQNEAQ (reference sequence). The ends lost 1 base at V and 11 bases at J; junction bases unmatched: 15. CDR3 DNA sequence: TGTGCCAGCAGCTTAGGACAGGGGCCGGGACAGGGGGCGAATAAGCAGTTCTTC. Protein sequence: CASSLGQGPGQGANKQFF.

The genes are TRBV7-8 and TRBJ1-3; D is possibly TRBD1 (5 bases). Trimming cost V 5 bases and J 0 bases, with 17 bases left between them. Per the germline V gene, CDR1 is SGHVS and CDR2 is FQNEAQ. This CDR3 has 17 amino acids. For the CDR3, the DNA is TGTGCCAGCAGCACCACAGGCGGTTTGAGCTCTGGAAACACCATATATTTT. It is translated as CASSTTGGLSSGNTIYF.

This clone showed up just once. The rearrangement links TRBV11-2 to TRBJ2-7; tentatively, D is TRBD1 or TRBD2 (6 bases each). CDR3 length equals 17 residues. The V gene lost 2 bases and the J gene lost 2 bases, with 19 bases spanning the gap. From germline, CDR1 is SGHAT and CDR2 FQNNGV. The CDR3 here is CASSLLSGARTTYEQYF. The CDR3 nucleotides read TGTGCCAGCAGCTTACTTTCGGGGGCTAGAACCACCTACGAGCAGTACTTC. Filled out from reference TRBV11-2 and TRBJ2-7, the complete variable domain reads EAGVAQSPRYKIIEKRQSVAFWCNPISGHATLYWYQQILGQGPKLLIQFQNNGVVDDSQLPKDRFSAERLKGVDSTLKIQPAKLEDSAVYLCASSLLSGARTTYEQYFGPGTRLTVT.

The chain combines TRBV5-5 with TRBJ1-1; 11 nucleotides match TRBD1. Germline V gene data show CDR1 as SGHKS and CDR2 as YYEKEE (reference sequence). V shed 6 bases and J 5 bases; nucleotides not matched to a gene: 9. This CDR3 region has 15 residues. CDR3 bases: TGTGCCAGCATTCGGACAGGGGGCCCAGGGACTGAAGCTTTCTTT. Amino acid sequence: CASIRTGGPGTEAFF.

This chain links TRBV13 with TRBJ2-3; D is unresolved. This CDR3 is 14 amino acids long. Trimming left V 5 bases short and J 2 bases short, with 11 bases between. The V gene's germline CDR1 is PRHDT and CDR2 FYEKMQ (reference sequence). The CDR3 region has the DNA TGTGCCAGCAGCCGACCGGACGCCACAGATACGCAGTATTTT. This sequence encodes CASSRPDATDTQYF.

This rearrangement joins TRBV7-6 to TRBJ2-1; D gene uncertain. Trimming took off 5 bases at V and 2 bases at J, with 10 bases between the two ends. Germline CDR1 SGHVS, CDR2 FNYEAQ. This CDR3 contains 14 residues. This CDR3 is CASSAAPAYNEQFF. CDR3 coding DNA: TGTGCCAGCAGCGCAGCGCCCGCCTACAATGAGCAGTTCTTC.

This clone was recorded a few times. This chain uses TRBV15 with TRBJ1-1; D is unclear. With 0 bases removed from V and 5 bases from J, the gap between germline ends came to 10 bases. The germline V gene has CDR1 LNHNV and CDR2 YYDKDF (reference sequence). The CDR3 consists of 14 residues. The CDR3 nucleotides are TGTGCCACCAGCAGAGATGGTGAGTCAACTGAAGCTTTCTTT. Its translation is CATSRDGESTEAFF.

This clone turned up a few times. The chain carries TRBV27 and TRBJ1-2; no definite D call. Germline V gene sequence: CDR1 MNHEY, CDR2 SMNVEV (reference sequence). The CDR3 consists of 11 residues. The germline V and J ends were trimmed by 5 bases and 8 bases, with 9 bases remaining between them. CDR3 in amino acids: CASSDLVGYTF. The CDR3 DNA follows: TGTGCCAGCAGTGATCTGGTAGGCTACACCTTC.

The chain carries TRBV15 and TRBJ2-1, with TRBD2 as a possible D gene (5 bases). V was clipped by 4 bases and J by 5 bases, with 9 bases between them. Germline CDR1 is LNHNV and CDR2 is YYDKDF (reference sequence). The CDR3 runs to 13 residues. The CDR3 DNA sequence: TGTGCCACCAGCAACAGCGGTGACAATGAGCAGTTCTTC. It translates to CATSNSGDNEQFF.

The CDR3 bases are TGTGCTAGTGGTTATCTACAGGGCTCTGGGGCCAACGTCCTGACTTTC. Translation gives CASGYLQGSGANVLTF. The chain combines TRBV12-5 with TRBJ2-6; TRBD1 might be the D (6 bases). Trimming stripped 4 bases from V and 0 bases from J, with 10 bases between. This CDR3 contains 16 residues. The germline V gene encodes CDR1 LGHNT and CDR2 FRNRAP. The variable domain in full, completed from reference TRBV12-5 and TRBJ2-6, reads DARVTQTPRHKVTEMGQEVTMRCQPILGHNTVFWYRQTMMQGLELLAYFRNRAPLDDSGMPKDRFSAEMPDATLATLKIQPSEPRDSAVYFCASGYLQGSGANVLTFGAGSRLTVL.

This clone was seen just once. The genes are TRBV5-1 and TRBJ1-1; TRBD1 matches 10 bases. The germline V gene has CDR1 SGHRS and CDR2 YFSETQ. Trimming took 4 bases from V and 11 from J; bases not matched to a gene: 11. The CDR3 extends over 14 amino acids. The CDR3: CASSPGTGVVWAFF. DNA of the CDR3: TGCGCCAGCAGCCCAGGGACAGGGGTGGTCTGGGCTTTCTTT. Filled out from reference TRBV5-1 and TRBJ1-1, the complete variable domain reads KAGVTQTPRYLIKTRGQQVTLSCSPISGHRSVSWYQQTPGQGLQFLFEYFSETQRNKGNFPGRFSGRQFSNSRSEMNVSTLELGDSALYLCASSPGTGVVWAFFGQGTRLTVV.

The rearrangement joins TRBV10-3 to TRBJ2-2, with D possibly being TRBD2 (5 bases). V was shortened by 8 bases and J by 3 bases, with 13 bases between the two germline ends. Germline lookup yields CDR1 ENHRY and CDR2 SYGVKD. The CDR3 has 14 amino acids. CDR3 protein: CAIPGNGDTGELFF. CDR3 in DNA: TGTGCCATCCCGGGAAATGGGGACACCGGGGAGCTGTTTTTT.

The rearrangement joins TRBV6-5 to TRBJ1-1; D gene uncertain. The germline V and J ends were trimmed by 2 bases and 1 base, with 14 bases remaining between them. The CDR3 is 16 residues long. CDR1 and CDR2 (germline): MNHEY, SVGAGI. The CDR3 protein is CASSYGLGRRNTEAFF. The CDR3 DNA follows: TGTGCCAGCAGTTACGGATTGGGCAGGAGGAACACTGAAGCTTTCTTT.